The 8 T cell receptor beta chains below come from one sample, sequenced in a study of blood T cells in healthy people across ages. Then a second PCR, running about 6 to 12 cycles, was carried out with a sample-barcoded 5' primer and a J-beta primer mix. TCRdb reanalysed the 5' RACE reads using MiXCR and keeps one entry per CDR3 protein. The profile shows about 970,000 distinct CDR3 sequences, roughly 50% of them singletons. Sequencing was done on a sample of blood. The receptors were gathered from a woman aged 55 to 70 in good health.

This clonotype was seen only a few times. The chain joins TRBV7-3 to TRBJ2-3; a weak D match, TRBD1 (6 bases). The CDR3 has 15 amino acids. Germline-derived CDR1 and CDR2 are SGHTA and FQGTGA. With 5 bases removed from V and 6 bases from J, the gap between germline ends came to 18 bases. The CDR3: CASSTGTRSGDTQYF. The CDR3 DNA reads TGTGCCAGCAGCACCGGGACAAGATCAGGCGATACGCAGTATTTT. The full variable domain, its missing parts supplied by reference TRBV7-3 and TRBJ2-3, is GAGVSQTPSNKVTEKGKYVELRCDPISGHTALYWYRQSLGQGPEFLIYFQGTGAADDSGLPNDRFFAVRPEGSVSTLKIQRTERGDSAVYLCASSTGTRSGDTQYFGPGTRLTVL.

The rearrangement joins TRBV20-1 to TRBJ2-4, with 8 bases that match TRBD2. The CDR3 runs to 16 residues. Germline V CDR1 and CDR2: DFQATT, SNEGSKA (reference sequence). V was pared by 6 bases and J by 0 bases, with 10 bases of the junction left unmatched. The CDR3 bases are TGCAGTGCCCCGGAAGGGACTAGACTAGCCAAAAACATTCAGTACTTC. This sequence encodes CSAPEGTRLAKNIQYF.

The gene calls are TRBV20-1 and TRBJ2-3; 13 bases are shared with TRBD2. This CDR3 is built from 17 residues. The junction had 5 bases not matched to a gene; V was cut back by 1 base and J by 1 base. Germline V gene lookup returns CDR1 DFQATT and CDR2 SNEGSKA (reference sequence). CDR3 residues: CSARGLAGGGGTDTQYF. The CDR3 coding sequence is TGCAGTGCTAGAGGACTAGCGGGAGGCGGAGGCACAGATACGCAGTATTTT.

About this clonotype itself: The germline gene is not matched at one end of the junction; a read error may be the cause. The gene calls are TRBV13 and TRBJ1-1; D is unresolved. The CDR3 has 13 residues. Germline CDR1 PRHDT, CDR2 FYEKMQ (reference sequence). The CDR3 DNA reads TGTGCCGGCAGCCCAGGCCCGAACACTGAAGCTTTCTTT. Residues: CAGSPGPNTEAFF. The full variable domain, rest sourced from reference TRBV13 and TRBJ1-1, is AAGVIQSPRHLIKEKRETATLKCYPIPRHDTVYWYQQGPGQDPQFLISFYEKMQSDKGSIPDRFSAQQFSDYHSELNMSSLELGDSALYFCAGSPGPNTEAFFGQGTRLTVV.

The V and J genes are TRBV20-1 and TRBJ2-1, with TRBD2 matching over 12 bases. The J call may be faulty, since TRBJ2-7 better matches the DNA end. CDR1 and CDR2 (germline): DFQATT, SNEGSKA (reference sequence). The CDR3 runs 17 residues. The CDR3 region has the DNA TGCAGTGCTCTTCCCGGACTAGCGGGGTCCTCCTACAATGAGCAGTACTTC. Translated, it gives CSALPGLAGSSYNEQYF.

The chain carries TRBV10-3 and TRBJ2-5, with 8 positions matching TRBD1. CDR1 is ENHRY, CDR2 SYGVKD, per germline. The CDR3 covers 16 residues. The V and J ends lost 6 bases and 5 bases, in that order; junction bases with no gene match: 14. The CDR3 reads CAISDGTGPPGETQYF. The CDR3 DNA follows: TGTGCCATCAGCGACGGGACAGGTCCCCCGGGGGAGACCCAGTACTTC.

This clonotype was counted only a few times. The rearrangement joins TRBV5-4 to TRBJ2-7, with D possibly matching TRBD2 (5 bases). Germline V CDR1 and CDR2: SGHNT, YYREEE (reference sequence). V lost 3 bases and J lost 6, with 10 bases in between. The CDR3 extends over 12 amino acids. The DNA for the CDR3 is TGTGCCAGCAGCTCCGGACTGAGCGAGCAGTACTTC. As protein: CASSSGLSEQYF.

CDR3 protein: CAISEGGGWTEAFF. CDR3 bases: TGTGCCATCAGTGAGGGTGGGGGCTGGACTGAAGCTTTCTTT. The rearrangement uses TRBV10-3 and TRBJ1-1; maybe TRBD1 (6 bases). V lost 2 bases and J 5 bases, leaving 12 bases between the germline ends. This CDR3 spans 14 amino acids. Germline CDR1 is ENHRY and CDR2 is SYGVKD.